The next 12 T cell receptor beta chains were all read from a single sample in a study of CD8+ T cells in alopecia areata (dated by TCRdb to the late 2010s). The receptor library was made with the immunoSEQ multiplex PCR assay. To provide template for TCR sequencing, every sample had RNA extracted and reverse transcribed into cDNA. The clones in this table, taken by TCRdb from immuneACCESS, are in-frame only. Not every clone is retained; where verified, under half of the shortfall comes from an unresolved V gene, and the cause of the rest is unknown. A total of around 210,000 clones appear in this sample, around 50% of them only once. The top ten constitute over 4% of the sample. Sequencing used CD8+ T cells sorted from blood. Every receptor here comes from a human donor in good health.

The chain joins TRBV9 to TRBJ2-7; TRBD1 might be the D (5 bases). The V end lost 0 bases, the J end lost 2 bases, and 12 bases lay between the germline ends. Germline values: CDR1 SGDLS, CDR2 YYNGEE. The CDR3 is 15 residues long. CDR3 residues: CASSVASAGTYEQYF. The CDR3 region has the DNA TGTGCCAGCAGCGTAGCTAGTGCAGGGACCTACGAGCAGTACTTC.

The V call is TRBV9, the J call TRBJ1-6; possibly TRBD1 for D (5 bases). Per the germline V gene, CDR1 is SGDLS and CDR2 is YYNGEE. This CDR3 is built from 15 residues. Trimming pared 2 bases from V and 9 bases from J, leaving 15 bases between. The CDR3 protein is CASSVSGTEISPLHF. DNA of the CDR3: TGTGCCAGCAGCGTGTCTGGGACGGAAATTTCACCCCTCCACTTT.

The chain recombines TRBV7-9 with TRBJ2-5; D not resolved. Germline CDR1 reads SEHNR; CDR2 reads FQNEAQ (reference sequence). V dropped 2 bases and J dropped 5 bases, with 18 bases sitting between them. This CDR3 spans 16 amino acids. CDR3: CASSLIADHMGETQYF. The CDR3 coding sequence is TGTGCCAGCAGCTTAATCGCGGACCACATGGGGGAGACCCAGTACTTC.

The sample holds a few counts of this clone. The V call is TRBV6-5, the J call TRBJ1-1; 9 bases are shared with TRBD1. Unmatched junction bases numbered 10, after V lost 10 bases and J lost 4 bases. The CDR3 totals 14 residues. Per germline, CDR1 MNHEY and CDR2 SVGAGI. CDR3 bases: TGTGCCACTAGGGACAGGGAGCATGCCACTGAAGCTTTCTTT. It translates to CATRDREHATEAFF.

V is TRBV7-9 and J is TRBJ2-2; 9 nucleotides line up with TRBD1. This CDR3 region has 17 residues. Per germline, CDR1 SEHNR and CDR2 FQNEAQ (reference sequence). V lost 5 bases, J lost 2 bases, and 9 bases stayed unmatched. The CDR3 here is CASSPRTGEINTGELFF. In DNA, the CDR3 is TGTGCCAGCAGCCCCCGGACAGGGGAAATTAACACCGGGGAGCTGTTTTTT.

The CDR3 reads CASSPLVGLAEFF. The CDR3 DNA reads as TGTGCCAGCAGCCCCCTAGTCGGACTAGCGGAGTTCTTC. The chain links TRBV14 to TRBJ2-1; TRBD2 matches at 10 bases. Losses at the gene ends were 4 bases for V and 14 bases for J; bases not matched to a gene: 8. The CDR3 has 13 residues. The germline V gene has CDR1 SGHDN and CDR2 FVKESK.

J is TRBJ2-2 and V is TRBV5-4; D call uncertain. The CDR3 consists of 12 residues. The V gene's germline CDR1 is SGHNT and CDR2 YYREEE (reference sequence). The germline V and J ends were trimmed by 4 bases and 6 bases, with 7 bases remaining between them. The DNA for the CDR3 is TGTGCCAGCAGCCCCCGGCCCGGGGAGCTGTTTTTT. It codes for CASSPRPGELFF.

As DNA, the CDR3 is TGTGCCAGCAGCGAATGGGGGACGAACACAGATACGCAGTATTTT. It codes for CASSEWGTNTDTQYF. The chain is built from TRBV9 and TRBJ2-3, with D perhaps matching TRBD1 or TRBD2 (5 bases each). Germline V lookup: CDR1 SGDLS, CDR2 YYNGEE. Trimming took 3 bases from V and 2 from J, leaving 13 bases between them. The CDR3 totals 15 residues.

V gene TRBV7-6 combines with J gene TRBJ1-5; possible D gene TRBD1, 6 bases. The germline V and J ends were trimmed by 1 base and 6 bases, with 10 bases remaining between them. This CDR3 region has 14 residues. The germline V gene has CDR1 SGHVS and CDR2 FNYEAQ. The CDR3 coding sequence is TGTGCCAGCAGCTTAGTGATAGGGGGTCAGCCCCAGCATTTT. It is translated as CASSLVIGGQPQHF.

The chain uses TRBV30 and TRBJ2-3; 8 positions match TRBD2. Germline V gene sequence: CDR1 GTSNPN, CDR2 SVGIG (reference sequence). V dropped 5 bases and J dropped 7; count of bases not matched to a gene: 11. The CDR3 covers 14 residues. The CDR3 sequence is CAWVLGGRMNTQYF. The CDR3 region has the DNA TGTGCCTGGGTTTTGGGCGGGAGGATGAATACGCAGTATTTT.

The CDR3 DNA is TGCGCCAGCAGCCAAGTTAGCGGGGGGGCCGTTGAGCAGTTCTTC. The encoded protein is CASSQVSGGAVEQFF. This sequence joins TRBV4-1 and TRBJ2-1; 11 bases agree with TRBD2. This CDR3 has 15 residues. CDR1 and CDR2 from the germline V gene are MGHRA and YSYEKL. V shed 1 base and J 9 bases; nucleotides not matched to a gene: 5.

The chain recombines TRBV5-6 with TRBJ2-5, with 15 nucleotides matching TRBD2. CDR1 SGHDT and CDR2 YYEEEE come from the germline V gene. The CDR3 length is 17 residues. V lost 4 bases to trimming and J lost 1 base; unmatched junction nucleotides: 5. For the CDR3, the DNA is TGTGCCAGCAGCGAGGGACTAGCGGGGGGATCCCAAGAGACCCAGTACTTC. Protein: CASSEGLAGGSQETQYF. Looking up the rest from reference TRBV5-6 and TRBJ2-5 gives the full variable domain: DAGVTQSPTHLIKTRGQQVTLRCSPKSGHDTVSWYQQALGQGPQFIFQYYEEEERQRGNFPDRFSGHQFPNYSSELNVNALLLGDSALYLCASSEGLAGGSQETQYFGPGTRLLVL.